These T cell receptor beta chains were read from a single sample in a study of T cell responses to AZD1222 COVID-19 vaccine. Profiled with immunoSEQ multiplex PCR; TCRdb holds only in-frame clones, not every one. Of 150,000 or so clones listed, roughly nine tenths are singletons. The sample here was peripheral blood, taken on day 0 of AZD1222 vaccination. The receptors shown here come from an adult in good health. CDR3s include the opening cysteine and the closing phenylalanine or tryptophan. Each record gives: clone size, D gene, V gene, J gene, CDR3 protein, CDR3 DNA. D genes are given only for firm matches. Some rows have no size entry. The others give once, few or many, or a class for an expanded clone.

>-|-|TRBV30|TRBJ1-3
CAWSIDSSSGNTIYF
TGTGCCTGGAGTATAGACTCAAGCTCTGGAAACACCATATATTTT
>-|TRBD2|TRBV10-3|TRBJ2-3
CAISVGEGTDTQYF
TGTGCCATCAGTGTGGGGGAGGGAACCGATACGCAGTATTTT
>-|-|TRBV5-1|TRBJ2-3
CASSTPRNTDTQYF
TGCGCCAGCAGCACACCGCGGAACACAGATACGCAGTATTTT
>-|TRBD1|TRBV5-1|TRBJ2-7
CASSSGQGANEQYF
TGCGCCAGCAGCTCCGGACAGGGGGCCAACGAGCAGTACTTC
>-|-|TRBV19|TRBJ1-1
CASSPTGGDTEAFF
TGTGCCAGTAGTCCCACGGGAGGGGACACTGAAGCTTTCTTT
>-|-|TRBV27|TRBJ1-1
CASSPPTRANTEAFF
TGTGCCAGCAGTCCTCCGACCCGAGCGAACACTGAAGCTTTCTTT
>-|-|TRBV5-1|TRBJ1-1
CASSLDSAMNTEAFF
TGCGCCAGCAGCTTGGATTCAGCCATGAACACTGAAGCTTTCTTT
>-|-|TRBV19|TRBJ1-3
CASWTETGNTIYF
TGTGCCAGTTGGACCGAGACTGGAAACACCATATATTTT
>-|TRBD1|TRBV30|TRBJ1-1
CAFRQGRDTEAFF
TGTGCCTTCAGACAGGGGAGGGACACTGAAGCTTTCTTT
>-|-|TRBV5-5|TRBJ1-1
CASSFSGDTEAFF
TGTGCCAGCAGCTTCAGCGGGGACACTGAAGCTTTCTTT
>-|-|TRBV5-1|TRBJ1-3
CASSFFGDSGNTIYF
TGCGCCAGCAGCTTTTTTGGGGATTCTGGAAACACCATATATTTT
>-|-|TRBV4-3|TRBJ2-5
CASSQGRGSQETQYF
TGCGCCAGCAGCCAGGGGAGAGGGTCCCAAGAGACCCAGTACTTC
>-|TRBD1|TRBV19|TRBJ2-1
CASSIRQGMGVNEQFF
TGTGCCAGTAGTATCCGACAGGGGATGGGTGTGAATGAGCAGTTCTTC
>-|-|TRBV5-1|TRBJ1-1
CASGPTSDSLNTEAFF
TGCGCCAGCGGTCCCACCTCGGACAGTTTGAACACTGAAGCTTTCTTT
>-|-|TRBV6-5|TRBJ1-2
CASSYSALGANYGYTF
TGTGCCAGCAGTTACTCAGCCTTAGGGGCAAACTATGGCTACACCTTC
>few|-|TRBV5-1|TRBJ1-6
CASSLEMRSPLHF
TGCGCCAGCAGCTTGGAGATGCGTTCACCCCTCCACTTT
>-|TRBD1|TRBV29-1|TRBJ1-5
CSVQTTGGQPQHF
TGCAGCGTTCAAACAACAGGGGGTCAGCCCCAGCATTTT
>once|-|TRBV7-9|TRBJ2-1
CASSLLAEGEQFF
TGTGCCAGCAGCTTACTAGCTGAGGGTGAGCAGTTCTTC
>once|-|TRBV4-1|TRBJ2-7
CASSQVAEGGEQYF
TGCGCCAGCAGCCAAGTAGCGGAGGGGGGAGAGCAGTACTTC
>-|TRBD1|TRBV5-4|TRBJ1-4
CASSSDRGPLNEKLFF
TGTGCCAGCAGCTCGGACAGGGGGCCGCTTAATGAAAAACTGTTTTTT
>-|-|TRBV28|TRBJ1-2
CASSLGRKGGYTF
TGTGCCAGCAGTTTGGGACGGAAGGGTGGCTACACCTTC
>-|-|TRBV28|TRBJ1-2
CASNQQPGAYGYTF
TGTGCCAGCAACCAACAGCCGGGGGCCTATGGCTACACCTTC
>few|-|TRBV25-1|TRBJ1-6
CASRLDRLENSPLHF
TGTGCCAGCAGGTTGGACAGATTGGAGAATTCACCCCTCCACTTT
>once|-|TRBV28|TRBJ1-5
CASLAPGVENQPQHF
TGTGCCAGCCTAGCACCGGGGGTCGAGAATCAGCCCCAGCATTTT
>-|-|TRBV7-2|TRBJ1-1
CASTYVQGTEAFF
TGTGCCAGCACTTACGTTCAGGGGACTGAAGCTTTCTTT
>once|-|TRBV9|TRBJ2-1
CASSVASYNEQFF
TGTGCCAGCAGCGTAGCGTCCTACAATGAGCAGTTCTTC
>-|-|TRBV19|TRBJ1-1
CASSLRGPGTEAFF
TGTGCCAGTAGTCTCCGGGGCCCGGGCACTGAAGCTTTCTTT
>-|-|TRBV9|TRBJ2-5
CASSVGGQETQYF
TGTGCCAGCAGCGTGGGGGGTCAAGAGACCCAGTACTTC
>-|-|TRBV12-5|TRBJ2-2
CASGFGGTGELFF
TGTGCTAGTGGTTTCGGGGGCACCGGGGAGCTGTTTTTT
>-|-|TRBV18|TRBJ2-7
CASSLTPTEQYF
TGTGCCAGCTCACTTACCCCCACCGAGCAGTACTTC
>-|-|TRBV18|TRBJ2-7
CASSPRTEGIPYEQYF
TGTGCCAGCTCACCACGGACAGAGGGTATCCCCTACGAGCAGTACTTC
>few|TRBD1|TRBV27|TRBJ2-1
CASSTGGPYNEQFF
TGTGCCAGCAGTACAGGGGGTCCCTACAATGAGCAGTTCTTC
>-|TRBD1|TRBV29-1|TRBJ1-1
CSAQPGQGSPTEAFF
TGCAGCGCTCAACCGGGACAGGGGTCCCCCACTGAAGCTTTCTTT
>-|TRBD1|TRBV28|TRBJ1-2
CASSLTGDGYTF
TGTGCCAGCAGTCTCACAGGGGATGGCTACACCTTC
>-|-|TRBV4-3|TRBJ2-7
CASSQGVRGSTYEQYF
TGCGCCAGCAGCCAAGGAGTTCGCGGCAGCACCTACGAGCAGTACTTC
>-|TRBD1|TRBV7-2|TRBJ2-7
CASSAPTGNEQYF
TGTGCCAGCAGCGCCCCGACAGGGAACGAGCAGTACTTC